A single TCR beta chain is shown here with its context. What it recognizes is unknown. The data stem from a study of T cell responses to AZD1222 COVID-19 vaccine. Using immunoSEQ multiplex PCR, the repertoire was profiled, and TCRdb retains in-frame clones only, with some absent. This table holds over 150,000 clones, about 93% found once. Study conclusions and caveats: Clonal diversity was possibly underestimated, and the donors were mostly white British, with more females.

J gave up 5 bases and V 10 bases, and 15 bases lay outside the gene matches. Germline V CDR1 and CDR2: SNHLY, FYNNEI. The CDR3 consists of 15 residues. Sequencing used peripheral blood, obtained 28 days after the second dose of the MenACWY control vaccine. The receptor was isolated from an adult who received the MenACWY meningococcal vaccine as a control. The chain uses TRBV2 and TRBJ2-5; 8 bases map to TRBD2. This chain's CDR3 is CATQGSGVRSETQYF. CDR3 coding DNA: TGTGCCACTCAGGGTAGCGGGGTCCGGTCGGAGACCCAGTACTTC.